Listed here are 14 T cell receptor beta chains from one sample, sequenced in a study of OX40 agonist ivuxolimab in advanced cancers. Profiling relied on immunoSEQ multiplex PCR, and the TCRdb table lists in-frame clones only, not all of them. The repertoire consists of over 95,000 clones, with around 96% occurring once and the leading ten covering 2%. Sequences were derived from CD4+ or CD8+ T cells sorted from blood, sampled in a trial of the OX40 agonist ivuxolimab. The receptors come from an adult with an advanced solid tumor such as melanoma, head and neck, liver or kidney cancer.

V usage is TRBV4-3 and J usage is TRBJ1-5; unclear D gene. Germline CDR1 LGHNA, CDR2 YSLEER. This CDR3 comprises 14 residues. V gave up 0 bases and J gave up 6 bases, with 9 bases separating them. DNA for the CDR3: TGCGCCAGCAGCCAAGAGGAAAGGAGTCAGCCCCAGCATTTT. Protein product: CASSQEERSQPQHF.

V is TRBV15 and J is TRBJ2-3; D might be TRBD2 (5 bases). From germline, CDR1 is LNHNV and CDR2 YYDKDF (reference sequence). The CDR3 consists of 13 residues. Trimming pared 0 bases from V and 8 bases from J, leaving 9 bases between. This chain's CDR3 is CATSREVGGTQYF. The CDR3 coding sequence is TGTGCCACCAGCAGAGAGGTAGGAGGTACGCAGTATTTT.

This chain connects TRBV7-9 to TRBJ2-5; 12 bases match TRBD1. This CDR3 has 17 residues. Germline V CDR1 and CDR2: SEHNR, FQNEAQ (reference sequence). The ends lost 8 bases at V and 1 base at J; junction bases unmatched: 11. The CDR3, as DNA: TGTGCCAGCGGTTTGGGACAGGGGGCGACCCCCCAAGAGACCCAGTACTTC. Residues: CASGLGQGATPQETQYF.

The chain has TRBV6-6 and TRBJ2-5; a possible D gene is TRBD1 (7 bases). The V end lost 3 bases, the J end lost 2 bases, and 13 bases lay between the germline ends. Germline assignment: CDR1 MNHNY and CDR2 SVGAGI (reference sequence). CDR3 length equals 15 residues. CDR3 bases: TGTGCCAGCAGTTATGGGCAGGGGGGACAAGAGACCCAGTACTTC. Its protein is CASSYGQGGQETQYF.

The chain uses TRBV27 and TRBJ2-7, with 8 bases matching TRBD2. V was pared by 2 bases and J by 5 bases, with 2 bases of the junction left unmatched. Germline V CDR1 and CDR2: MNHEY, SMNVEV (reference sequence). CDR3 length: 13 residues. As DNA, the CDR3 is TGTGCCAGCAGTTTACGGGGGGGCCACGAGCAGTACTTC. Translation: CASSLRGGHEQYF.

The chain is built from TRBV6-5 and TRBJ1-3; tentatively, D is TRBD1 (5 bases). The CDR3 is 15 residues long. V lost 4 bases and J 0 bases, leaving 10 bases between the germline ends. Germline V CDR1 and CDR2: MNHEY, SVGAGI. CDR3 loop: CASSFGDPSGNTIYF. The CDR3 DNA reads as TGTGCCAGCAGTTTTGGGGACCCCTCTGGAAACACCATATATTTT.

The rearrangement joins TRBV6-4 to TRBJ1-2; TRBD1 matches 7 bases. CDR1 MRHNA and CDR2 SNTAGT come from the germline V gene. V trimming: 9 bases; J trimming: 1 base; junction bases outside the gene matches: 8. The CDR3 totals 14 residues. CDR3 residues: CARKTGLGNYGYTF. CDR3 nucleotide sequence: TGTGCCAGAAAGACAGGGTTGGGTAACTATGGCTACACCTTC.

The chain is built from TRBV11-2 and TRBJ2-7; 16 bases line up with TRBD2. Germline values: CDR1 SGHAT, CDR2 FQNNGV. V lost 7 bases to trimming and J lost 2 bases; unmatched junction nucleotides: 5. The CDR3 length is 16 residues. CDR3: CASTTGTSGGAYEQYF. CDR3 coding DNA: TGTGCCAGCACCACGGGGACTAGCGGGGGGGCCTACGAGCAGTACTTC.

The CDR3 nucleotides are TGTGCCAGCAGTGAAGTGAGGACAGGGGATAGCTATGGCTACACCTTC. This codes for CASSEVRTGDSYGYTF. The V call is TRBV2, the J call TRBJ1-2, with 9 bases fitting TRBD1. Germline CDR1 SNHLY, CDR2 FYNNEI. Losses at the gene ends were 1 base for V and 4 bases for J; bases not matched to a gene: 7. CDR3 length equals 16 residues.

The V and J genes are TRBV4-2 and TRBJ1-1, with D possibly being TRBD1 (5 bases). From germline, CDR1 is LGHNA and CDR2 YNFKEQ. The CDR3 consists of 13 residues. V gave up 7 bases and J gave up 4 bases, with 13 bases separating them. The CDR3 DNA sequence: TGTGCCAGCATATCAGGGAAGGGCACTGAAGCTTTCTTT. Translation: CASISGKGTEAFF.

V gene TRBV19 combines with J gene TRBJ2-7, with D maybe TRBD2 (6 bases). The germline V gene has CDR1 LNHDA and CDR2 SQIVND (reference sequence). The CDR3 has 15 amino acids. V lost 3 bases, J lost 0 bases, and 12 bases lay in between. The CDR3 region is CASSIGGVGSYEQYF. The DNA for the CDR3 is TGTGCCAGTAGTATTGGAGGGGTGGGCTCCTACGAGCAGTACTTC.

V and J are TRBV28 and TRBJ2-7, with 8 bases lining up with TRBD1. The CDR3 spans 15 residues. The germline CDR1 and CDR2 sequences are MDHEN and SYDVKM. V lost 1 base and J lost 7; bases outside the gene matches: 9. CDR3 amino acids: CASSLLGQGAGEQYF. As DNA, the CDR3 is TGTGCCAGCAGTTTATTGGGTCAGGGGGCGGGTGAGCAGTACTTC.

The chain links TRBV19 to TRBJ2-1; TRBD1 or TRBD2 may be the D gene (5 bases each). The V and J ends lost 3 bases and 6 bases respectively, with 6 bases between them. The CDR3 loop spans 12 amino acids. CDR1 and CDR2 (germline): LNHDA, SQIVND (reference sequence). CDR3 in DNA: TGTGCCAGTAGTATTGGGGGCAATGAGCAGTTCTTC. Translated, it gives CASSIGGNEQFF.

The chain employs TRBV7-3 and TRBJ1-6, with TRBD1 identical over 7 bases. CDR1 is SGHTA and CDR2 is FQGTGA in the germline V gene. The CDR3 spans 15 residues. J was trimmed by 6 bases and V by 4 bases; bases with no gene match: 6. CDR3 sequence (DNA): TGTGCCAGCAGCTCAGGGGGGGAAGCTAATTCACCCCTCCACTTT. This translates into CASSSGGEANSPLHF.